The 12 T cell receptor beta chains in this list originate from one sample, sequenced in a study of T cells in Graves' hyperthyroidism and ophthalmopathy. There were TCR beta CDR3 regions amplified from RNA transcripts. HTBI primers drove first-round RT-PCR of the TCR CDR3. TCRdb analysed the multiplex PCR reads with MiXCR anew, one entry per CDR3 protein. The sample has roughly 380,000 distinct CDR3 sequences, roughly 13% seen once. The sequenced material came from blood. The receptors derive from a young man with Graves' hyperthyroidism that later progressed to Graves' ophthalmopathy.

V is TRBV4-1 and J is TRBJ2-7; D may match TRBD1 or TRBD2 (5 bases each). This CDR3 has 16 amino acids. Per the germline V gene, CDR1 is MGHRA and CDR2 is YSYEKL. Trimming stripped 0 bases from V and 0 bases from J, with 12 bases between. The CDR3 DNA reads as TGCGCCAGCAGCCAAGATCCGGCAGGGACCTCCTACGAGCAGTACTTC. It is translated as CASSQDPAGTSYEQYF.

The table lists this clonotype with a few counts. The V call is TRBV5-1, the J call TRBJ2-7; 8 bases map to TRBD1. The CDR3 covers 14 residues. CDR1 and CDR2 (germline): SGHRS, YFSETQ. V shed 5 bases and J 4 bases; nucleotides not matched to a gene: 8. The CDR3 spells CASRGQGAVYEQYF. CDR3 nucleotide sequence: TGCGCCAGCAGAGGGCAGGGGGCGGTTTACGAGCAGTACTTC.

This clonotype was seen a handful of times. The chain couples TRBV18 to TRBJ1-4; tentative D call: TRBD1 (5 bases). This CDR3 contains 14 residues. Germline CDR1 is KGHSH and CDR2 is LQKENI. V was shortened by 2 bases and J by 8 bases, with 12 bases between the two germline ends. The CDR3, as DNA: TGTGCCAGCTCACCAGGACAAGTGGGGGAAAAACTGTTTTTT. This codes for CASSPGQVGEKLFF. Full variable domain (rest looked up from reference TRBV18 and TRBJ1-4): NAGVMQNPRHLVRRRGQEARLRCSPMKGHSHVYWYRQLPEEGLKFMVYLQKENIIDESGMPKERFSAEFPKEGPSILRIQQVVRGDSAAYFCASSPGQVGEKLFFGSGTQLSVL.

This clonotype came up many times. CDR3 in DNA: TGTGCCAGCAGCCAAGATCGTTCCTACGAGCAGTACTTC. This codes for CASSQDRSYEQYF. The chain combines TRBV3-1 with TRBJ2-7; D is uncertain. From germline, CDR1 is LGHDT and CDR2 YNNKEL (reference sequence). This CDR3 contains 13 residues. Trimming cost V 0 bases and J 1 base, with 4 bases left between them.

Many counts were recorded for this clonotype. The chain is built from TRBV2 and TRBJ2-1; D gene uncertain. In germline, CDR1 is SNHLY, CDR2 FYNNEI. The germline V and J ends were trimmed by 3 bases and 0 bases, with 6 bases remaining between them. The CDR3 is 14 residues long. DNA of the CDR3: TGTGCCAGCAGTGAGCTCCGCTCCTACAATGAGCAGTTCTTC. This translates into CASSELRSYNEQFF.

The CDR3 loop reads CSAPQGGRMSWQFF. In DNA form, the CDR3 reads TGCAGTGCTCCACAGGGAGGGCGAATGAGCTGGCAGTTCTTC. The V call is TRBV20-1, the J call TRBJ2-1; D may be TRBD2 (7 bases). The CDR3 has 14 amino acids. Trimming left V 5 bases short and J 12 bases short, with 23 bases between. Germline loops: CDR1 DFQATT, CDR2 SNEGSKA (reference sequence).

This clonotype was counted once. Just one base apart from a much larger clone, this may be a read error. V usage is TRBV6-2 or TRBV6-3 and J usage is TRBJ1-4; D perhaps matches TRBD1 (5 bases). The V gene lost 6 bases and the J gene lost 5 bases, with 22 bases spanning the gap. The CDR3 length is 17 residues. The germline V gene has CDR1 MNHEY and CDR2 SVGEGT. CDR3 in amino acids: CASSPLQTANINEKLFF. In nucleotides, the CDR3 is TGTGCCAGCAGCCCTCTTCAGACAGCGAATATCAATGAAAAACTGTTTTTT.

This clonotype showed up many times. The V gene is TRBV20-1, the J gene TRBJ2-1; possible D gene TRBD2, 7 bases. Looked up from germline, CDR1 is DFQATT and CDR2 is SNEGSKA (reference sequence). V was cut by 3 bases and J by 5 bases, with 17 bases left in between. The CDR3 length is 15 residues. CDR3 nucleotides: TGCAGTGCTAGGGACCCGCGGGGGCTGAACAATGAGCAGTTCTTC. Amino acids: CSARDPRGLNNEQFF.

This chain uses TRBV6-1 with TRBJ2-3, with D perhaps given as TRBD1 or TRBD2 (6 bases each). Trimming shortened V by 7 bases and J by 9 bases, and 17 bases separated the two germline ends. The germline CDR1 and CDR2 sequences are MNHNS and SASEGT. There are 13 residues in the CDR3. CDR3 region: CASIPPGGRTQYF. Here the CDR3 DNA reads TGTGCCAGCATACCCCCCGGGGGCCGCACGCAGTATTTT.

CDR3 sequence: CSVEDFQGMNTEAFF. CDR3 coding DNA: TGCAGCGTTGAAGACTTTCAGGGGATGAACACTGAAGCTTTCTTT. V gene TRBV29-1 combines with J gene TRBJ1-1; D perhaps matches TRBD1 (6 bases). Per the germline V gene, CDR1 is SQVTM and CDR2 is ANQGSEA. Deletions cut 0 bases from V and 0 bases from J, with 11 bases between. The CDR3 totals 15 residues.

This clonotype appeared a few times. V usage is TRBV20-1 and J usage is TRBJ2-1, with D perhaps given as TRBD1 or TRBD2 (6 bases each). Germline CDR1 is DFQATT and CDR2 is SNEGSKA (reference sequence). This CDR3 region has 18 residues. The V gene lost 5 bases and the J gene lost 4 bases, with 27 bases spanning the gap. The CDR3 region is CSALGRRGVRGQYNEQFF. The CDR3 DNA reads as TGCAGTGCTCTCGGACGGCGTGGGGTTCGGGGGCAATACAATGAGCAGTTCTTC.

The CDR3 bases are TGTGCCAGCAGTACATTGGACAAGGCCTGGGGGACCCAGCATTTT. Translated: CASSTLDKAWGTQHF. The V and J genes are TRBV25-1 and TRBJ1-5; TRBD1 might be the D (5 bases). The CDR3 extends over 15 amino acids. The V and J ends lost 5 bases and 11 bases respectively, with 22 bases between them. Germline V gives CDR1 MGHDK, CDR2 SYGVNS. Using reference TRBV25-1 and TRBJ1-5 for the parts outside the CDR3, the full variable domain is EADIYQTPRYLVIGTGKKITLECSQTMGHDKMYWYQQDPGMELHLIHYSYGVNSTEKGDLSSESTVSRIRTEHFPLTLESARPSHTSQYLCASSTLDKAWGTQHFGDGTRLSIL.